This is a list of T cell receptor beta chains from one sample in a study of CD8 T cells in ankylosing spondylitis. TCRdb reprocessed the 5' RACE reads via MiXCR and lists one record per CDR3 protein. The sample has about 840,000 distinct CDR3 sequences; roughly 10% are singletons. The sequenced sample consisted of blood, either unsorted or a sorted T cell fraction (not recorded which). The receptors stem from a male donor with ankylosing spondylitis. The CDR3 runs from the conserved cysteine through the conserved F or W. Clone size is not always given. Where it is, it says once, few, many or a class for expanded clones.

j_call clone_size v_call cdr3_aa
TRBJ2-5 . TRBV7-2 CASSFSGGKETQYF
TRBJ2-1 many TRBV20-1 CSASGHREQFF
TRBJ2-1 few TRBV5-1 CASSLVPEPSYNEQFF
TRBJ2-7 . TRBV7-2 CASSPWDSAYEQYF
TRBJ2-3 few TRBV7-9 CASSFIGSTQYF
TRBJ1-2 many TRBV4-1 CASSQDADGYGYTF
TRBJ2-3 . TRBV7-8 CASSSLGLLKSTDTQYF
TRBJ1-6 few TRBV20-1 CSARRQPNSPLHF
TRBJ2-7 . TRBV7-2 CASGSPVPYEQYF
TRBJ1-2 many TRBV29-1 CSVEPPHRAGYTF